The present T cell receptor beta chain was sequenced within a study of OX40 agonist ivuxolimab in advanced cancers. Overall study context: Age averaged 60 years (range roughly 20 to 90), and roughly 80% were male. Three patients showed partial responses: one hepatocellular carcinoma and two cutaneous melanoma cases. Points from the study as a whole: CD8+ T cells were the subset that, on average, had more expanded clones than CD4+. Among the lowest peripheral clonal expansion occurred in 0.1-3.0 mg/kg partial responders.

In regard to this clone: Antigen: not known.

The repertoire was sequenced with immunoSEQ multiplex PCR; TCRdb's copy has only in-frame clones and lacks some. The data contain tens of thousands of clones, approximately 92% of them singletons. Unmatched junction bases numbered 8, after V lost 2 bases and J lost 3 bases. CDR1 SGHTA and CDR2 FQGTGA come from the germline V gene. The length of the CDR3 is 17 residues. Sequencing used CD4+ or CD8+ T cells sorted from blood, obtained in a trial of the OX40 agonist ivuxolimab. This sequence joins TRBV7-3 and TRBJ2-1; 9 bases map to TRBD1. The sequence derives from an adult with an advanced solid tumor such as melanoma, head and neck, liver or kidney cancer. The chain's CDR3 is CASSLRPVGQGYNEQFF. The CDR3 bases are TGTGCCAGCAGCTTACGCCCGGTGGGACAGGGCTACAATGAGCAGTTCTTC.